A selection of T cell receptor beta chains follows, all from one sample in a study of cytomegalovirus exposure and HLA in healthy donors. Generated by immunoSEQ multiplex PCR, the TCRdb table keeps only in-frame clones and is missing some. The sample includes roughly 99,000 clones, 77% of them seen just once. The sample taken for sequencing was PBMCs. These receptors originate from a male donor in good health and CMV-seronegative. Each CDR3 is given with its conserved first and last residue. The order of the fields is D gene, V gene, clone size, J gene, CDR3 protein, CDR3 DNA. D genes are given only for firm matches. Rows give clone size only sometimes, using once, few, many, or a class for an expanded clone.

TRBD2,TRBV10-2,NA,TRBJ2-1,CASSERTSGSYEQFF,TGCGCCAGCAGTGAGCGAACTAGCGGGAGTTATGAGCAGTTCTTC
TRBD1,TRBV15,NA,TRBJ1-4,CATSRTLRTGNEKLFF,TGTGCCACCAGCAGGACCTTAAGGACAGGGAATGAAAAACTGTTTTTT
TRBD1,TRBV28,NA,TRBJ1-2,CASSPTGIGYTF,TGTGCCAGCAGTCCGACAGGGATCGGCTACACCTTC
NA,TRBV15,NA,TRBJ2-7,CATSRDAGAPREQYF,TGTGCCACCAGCAGAGACGCAGGGGCGCCCCGCGAGCAGTACTTC
TRBD1,TRBV7-9,NA,TRBJ2-2,CASSFVTGGGGELFF,TGTGCCAGCAGCTTCGTGACAGGGGGGGGCGGGGAGCTGTTTTTT
NA,TRBV13,few,TRBJ2-7,CASSFLLAYEQYF,TGTGCCAGCAGCTTCCTCCTAGCGTACGAGCAGTACTTC
TRBD1,TRBV6-5,NA,TRBJ2-7,CASRPRGQAPYEQYF,TGTGCCAGCAGACCCAGGGGACAGGCCCCCTACGAGCAGTACTTC
NA,TRBV25-1,NA,TRBJ2-7,CASSESRKAPYEQYF,TGTGCCAGCAGTGAATCACGAAAAGCGCCCTACGAGCAGTACTTC
NA,TRBV15,NA,TRBJ1-2,CATSRERGVYGYTF,TGTGCCACCAGCAGAGAACGGGGGGTCTATGGCTACACCTTC
TRBD1,TRBV6-1,NA,TRBJ2-1,CASSEEWGQEYNEQFF,TGTGCCAGCAGTGAAGAATGGGGACAGGAGTACAATGAGCAGTTCTTC
TRBD2,TRBV4-2,once,TRBJ2-7,CASSQDQGLAGGYEQYF,TGTGCCAGCAGCCAAGATCAAGGACTAGCGGGAGGCTACGAGCAGTACTTC